These 14 T cell receptor beta chains originate from one sample sequenced in a study of OX40 agonist ivuxolimab in advanced cancers. Only in-frame clones appear in the TCRdb table, and some are missing; sequencing was by immunoSEQ multiplex PCR. The table shows more than 70,000 clones, with roughly nine tenths occurring only once. Sample: CD4+ or CD8+ T cells sorted from blood, taken in a trial of the OX40 agonist ivuxolimab. These TCRs come from an adult with an advanced solid tumor such as melanoma, head and neck, liver or kidney cancer.

The chain combines TRBV28 with TRBJ2-1, with unresolved D. The length of the CDR3 is 15 residues. Germline V CDR1 and CDR2: MDHEN, SYDVKM. Trimming stripped 3 bases from V and 2 bases from J, with 11 bases between. This chain's CDR3 is CASSFPQIPYNEQFF. Written as DNA, the CDR3 is TGTGCCAGCAGTTTTCCACAGATACCCTACAATGAGCAGTTCTTC.

Comment on this clone: At one end the junction does not follow the germline gene, possibly because of a read error. J is TRBJ2-3 and V is TRBV7-7, with 11 bases that match TRBD2. There are 16 residues in the CDR3. CDR1 and CDR2 (germline): SSHAT, FNYEAQ (reference sequence). The CDR3 bases are TGTGCTAGCAGCCCAGGGACTAGCGGTTACACAGATACGCAGTATTTT. It codes for CASSPGTSGYTDTQYF. Combining the CDR3 with reference TRBV7-7 and TRBJ2-3 gives the whole variable domain GAGVSQSPRYKVTKRGQDVTLRCDPISSHATLYWYQQALGQGPEFLTYFNYEAQPDKSGLPSDRFSAERPEGSISTLTIQRTEQRDSAMYRCASSPGTSGYTDTQYFGPGTRLTVL.

The rearrangement joins TRBV30 to TRBJ1-3; TRBD1 matches at 7 bases. This CDR3 has 12 residues. Germline V lookup: CDR1 GTSNPN, CDR2 SVGIG (reference sequence). Germline trimming cut 4 bases from V and 7 bases from J; bases unmatched to any gene: 4. CDR3 sequence (DNA): TGTGCCTGGAATTCAGGGGGGAACACCATATATTTT. Its translation: CAWNSGGNTIYF.

The chain employs TRBV9 and TRBJ2-7; D is possibly TRBD2 (6 bases). V dropped 4 bases and J dropped 2 bases, with 19 bases sitting between them. This CDR3 has 16 residues. Germline CDR1 reads SGDLS; CDR2 reads YYNGEE. The CDR3: CASSPWAGSLPYEQYF. The CDR3 DNA reads as TGTGCCAGCAGCCCATGGGCGGGATCCCTCCCCTACGAGCAGTACTTC.

Of note for this clone: In the same sample, other DNA sequences code for this CDR3. This rearrangement joins TRBV6-5 to TRBJ2-7; 7 bases fit TRBD2. The CDR3 is 14 amino acids. CDR1 is MNHEY, CDR2 SVGAGI, per germline. Trimming took 4 bases from V and 3 from J; bases not matched to a gene: 6. CDR3 sequence reads: CASSSGLAVYEQYF. CDR3 bases: TGTGCCAGCAGTTCGGGGCTAGCGGTCTACGAGCAGTACTTC.

This clone appeared once. The J gene is TRBJ2-3, the V gene TRBV30; 11 bases fit TRBD2. Germline CDR1 is GTSNPN and CDR2 is SVGIG (reference sequence). V shed 8 bases, J shed 5 bases, and the junction held 9 bases outside the gene matches. The length of the CDR3 is 14 residues. The CDR3 nucleotides read TGTGCCAGTAGCGGGAGGGCCGGGGGAGATACGCAGTATTTT. This codes for CASSGRAGGDTQYF.

This chain connects TRBV10-1 to TRBJ2-3; 8 positions match TRBD1. CDR3 length: 16 amino acids. CDR1 WNHNN and CDR2 SYGVQD come from the germline V gene (reference sequence). Germline trimming cut 2 bases from V and 2 bases from J; bases unmatched to any gene: 6. The chain's CDR3 is CASSEGRGLNTDTQYF. CDR3 DNA sequence: TGCGCCAGCAGTGAGGGCAGGGGGCTGAACACAGATACGCAGTATTTT.

The V call is TRBV9, the J call TRBJ2-1; 13 bases fit TRBD2. The germline V gene has CDR1 SGDLS and CDR2 YYNGEE. The V and J ends lost 2 bases and 9 bases, in that order; junction bases with no gene match: 5. This CDR3 region has 15 residues. CDR3 sequence (DNA): TGTGCCAGCAGCGTTTTGGGACTAGCGGGAAGTGAGCAGTTCTTC. Protein: CASSVLGLAGSEQFF.

This clone was detected a few times. The rearrangement joins TRBV7-2 to TRBJ2-1, with 15 nucleotides matching TRBD2. The CDR3 has 15 amino acids. CDR1 is SGHTA and CDR2 is FQGNSA in the germline V gene. Trimming took 4 bases from V and 8 from J; bases not matched to a gene: 3. DNA for the CDR3: TGTGCCAGCAGCTCCCGGACTAGCGGGAGGGATGAGCAGTTCTTC. The encoded protein is CASSSRTSGRDEQFF. The entire variable domain, with the rest obtained from reference TRBV7-2 and TRBJ2-1, is as follows: GAGVSQSPSNKVTEKGKDVELRCDPISGHTALYWYRQSLGQGLEFLIYFQGNSAPDKSGLPSDRFSAERTGGSVSTLTIQRTQQEDSAVYLCASSSRTSGRDEQFFGPGTRLTVL.

This chain connects TRBV5-1 to TRBJ2-3; 7 bases match TRBD2. With 0 bases clipped from V and 0 bases from J, the junction kept 4 bases outside the gene matches. The CDR3 is 16 residues long. Germline CDR1 reads SGHRS; CDR2 reads YFSETQ. The CDR3 loop reads CASSLGGGLSTDTQYF. CDR3 coding DNA: TGCGCCAGCAGCTTGGGGGGAGGGCTGAGCACAGATACGCAGTATTTT.

With regard to this clone: One junction end disagrees with the germline gene, perhaps due to a read error. V and J are TRBV7-7 and TRBJ2-1, with TRBD1 as a possible D gene (6 bases). This CDR3 region has 15 residues. Germline V CDR1 and CDR2: SSHAT, FNYEAQ (reference sequence). This chain's CDR3 is CASSLGLGDKNEQFF. CDR3 bases: TGTGCTAGCAGCTTAGGGCTAGGGGACAAAAATGAGCAGTTCTTC.

V is TRBV6-5 and J is TRBJ2-7; 8 bases are a match to TRBD2. From germline, CDR1 is MNHEY and CDR2 SVGAGI. Unmatched junction bases numbered 11, after V lost 8 bases and J lost 5 bases. CDR3 length: 14 amino acids. CDR3 nucleotide sequence: TGTGCCAGCCAATCGGCGGGAGGTACCAACGAGCAGTACTTC. Translation: CASQSAGGTNEQYF.

V and J are TRBV4-3 and TRBJ2-3; the D gene is possibly TRBD2 (5 bases). Per germline, CDR1 LGHNA and CDR2 YSLEER. Trimming removed 0 bases at V and 4 bases at J, with 14 bases between. CDR3 length: 16 amino acids. CDR3 sequence: CASSQEVQTGADTQYF. DNA for the CDR3: TGCGCCAGCAGCCAAGAAGTTCAAACCGGGGCAGATACGCAGTATTTT.

This clone showed up just once. The chain has TRBV5-4 and TRBJ1-1, with D tentatively TRBD1 (6 bases). Germline lookup yields CDR1 SGHNT and CDR2 YYREEE (reference sequence). The CDR3 covers 15 residues. V shed 4 bases and J shed 5 bases, with 18 bases lying between them. The CDR3 nucleotides are TGTGCCAGCAGCCCCCGGGCAGGGGTCGGAACTGAAGCTTTCTTT. Its protein is CASSPRAGVGTEAFF.